The source of this T cell receptor beta chain is a study of response to subunit inactivated influenza vaccine. This clonotype was detected only a few times. The antigen is not known. MiXCR, run by TCRdb on the RT-PCR reads, gives a single entry per CDR3 protein. Of 400,000 to 650,000 distinct CDR3 sequences in the sample, 6% to 9% were seen once. With 4 bases clipped from V and 4 bases from J, the junction kept 6 bases outside the gene matches. This CDR3 contains 15 residues. CDR1 is SGHRS and CDR2 is YFSETQ in the germline V gene. Study-level points and caveats: Authors suggested seasonal influenza vaccinations each recruit few new T cells.

Here the sequenced sample was PBMCs from blood, taken less than 25 months after vaccination. The chain combines TRBV5-1 with TRBJ2-3; 10 nucleotides line up with TRBD1. This receptor was taken from a man between 50 and 70 years old who received an inactivated influenza vaccine. In DNA, the CDR3 is TGCGCCAGCAGCCGCGGACAGGGGGGGCCAGATACGCAGTATTTT. Encoded protein: CASSRGQGGPDTQYF. The whole variable domain, filled in from reference TRBV5-1 and TRBJ2-3, reads KAGVTQTPRYLIKTRGQQVTLSCSPISGHRSVSWYQQTPGQGLQFLFEYFSETQRNKGNFPGRFSGRQFSNSRSEMNVSTLELGDSALYLCASSRGQGGPDTQYFGPGTRLTVL.